The TCR beta chain described here comes from a study of blood T cell repertoires in COVID-19. In the study overall: COVID-19 samples from acute and convalescent phases originated in the United States, Italy and Spain. PBMCs, B-cell-depleted T cells, or T cells provided the cDNA or gDNA that made up the material.

This clone is judged hyperexpanded. This CDR3 is built from 12 residues. CDR1 SGHRS and CDR2 YFSETQ come from the germline V gene. The V gene end was trimmed by 3 bases and the J gene end by 10 bases; junction bases not matched to a gene: 5. As handled by the study authors: For nucleated cells, counts were estimated from reference gene primer amplification. Clones were read by immunoSEQ multiplex PCR, and TCRdb kept only the in-frame ones, dropping some. The DNA was the basis for D and trimming; V, J and clone size are from that table. The sample lists 100,000 to 150,000 clones, approximately 86% occurring once.

J is TRBJ1-1 and V is TRBV5-1; TRBD1 matches at 8 bases. This sequence was found in a woman in her 70s with COVID-19, enrolled during active disease. Material for sequencing was peripheral blood. In DNA form, the CDR3 reads TGCGCCAGCAGCTCCGGGACAGGCCCAGCTTTCTTT. Translated: CASSSGTGPAFF.